This entry lists 3 T cell receptor beta chains sequenced from one sample in a study of PD-1 blockade in classical Hodgkin lymphoma. After autologous stem cell transplantation all patients relapsed, and prior brentuximab vedotin exposure differed between cohorts. The data were produced by immunoSEQ multiplex PCR, yet TCRdb's version contains in-frame clones alone and is incomplete. The top ten clones hold under 8% of a sample with 95,000 to 100,000 clones, 85% to 90% of them seen once. The material sequenced was peripheral blood mononuclear cells (PBMCs), taken before the second cycle of nivolumab. The receptor source for this set is a human donor with classical Hodgkin lymphoma.

The chain couples TRBV7-6 to TRBJ1-1; the match to TRBD1 covers 7 bases. The junction had 4 bases not matched to a gene; V was cut back by 4 bases and J by 5 bases. CDR1 and CDR2 (germline): SGHVS, FNYEAQ. CDR3 size: 13 residues. This CDR3 reads CASSSQGTTEAFF. CDR3 sequence (DNA): TGTGCCAGCAGCTCACAGGGGACGACTGAAGCTTTCTTT.

The chain carries TRBV5-6 and TRBJ2-5, with TRBD2 matching 14 bases. V shed 5 bases, J shed 2 bases, and the junction held 5 bases outside the gene matches. The CDR3 is 16 residues long. Germline values: CDR1 SGHDT, CDR2 YYEEEE. This CDR3 reads CASRGLAGGLQETQYF. CDR3 DNA: TGTGCCAGCAGAGGACTAGCGGGGGGACTACAAGAGACCCAGTACTTC.

The chain has TRBV21-1 and TRBJ1-2; the table's D gene call, TRBD1, was not cross checked with the DNA. TRBV21-1 is termed a pseudogene. The CDR3 contains 13 residues. The DNA of the CDR3 is TGTGCCAGCAGCTCCGGACAGGCCTATGGCTACACCTTC. Amino acid sequence: CASSSGQAYGYTF.